This TCR beta chain comes out of a study of blood T cell repertoires in COVID-19. Background on the study: Samples taken during acute and convalescent COVID-19 were collected in the United States, Italy and Spain.

The length of the CDR3 is 14 residues. Germline CDR1 is SEHNR and CDR2 is FQNEAQ (reference sequence). V lost 2 bases to trimming and J lost 6 bases, with 13 bases between them. In the study's own analysis: Amplification of reference gene primers provided the estimated nucleated cell counts. The repertoire was sequenced with immunoSEQ multiplex PCR; TCRdb's copy has only in-frame clones and lacks some. D and trimming come from the DNA, and the V and J calls and clone size come from that table. The sample records about 36,000 clones, around four fifths being singletons. This sequence joins TRBV7-9 and TRBJ1-1; D may be TRBD1 (6 bases). The TCR was taken from a human donor in a cohort sampled during active or convalescent COVID-19. The donor label of this sample is uncertain. Input material: peripheral blood. CDR3 bases: TGTGCCAGCAGCTTAATACAGGGAGGGGCTGAAGCTTTCTTT. Its protein product is CASSLIQGGAEAFF. The variable domain in full, with the rest retrieved from reference TRBV7-9 and TRBJ1-1, is DTGVSQNPRHKITKRGQNVTFRCDPISEHNRLYWYRQTLGQGPEFLTYFQNEAQLEKSRLLSDRFSAERPKGSFSTLEIQRTEQGDSAMYLCASSLIQGGAEAFFGQGTRLTVV.